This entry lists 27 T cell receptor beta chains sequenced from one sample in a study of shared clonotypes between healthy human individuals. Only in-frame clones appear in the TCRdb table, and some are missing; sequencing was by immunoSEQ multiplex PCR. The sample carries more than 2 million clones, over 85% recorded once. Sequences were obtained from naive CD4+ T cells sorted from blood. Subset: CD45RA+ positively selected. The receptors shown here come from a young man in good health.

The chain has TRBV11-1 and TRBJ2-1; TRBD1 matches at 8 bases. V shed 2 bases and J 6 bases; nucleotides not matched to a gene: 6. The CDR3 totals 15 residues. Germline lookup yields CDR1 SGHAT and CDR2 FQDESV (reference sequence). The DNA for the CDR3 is TGTGCCAGCAGCTTAAGGGACAGGAGTTCCAATGAGCAGTTCTTC. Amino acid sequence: CASSLRDRSSNEQFF.

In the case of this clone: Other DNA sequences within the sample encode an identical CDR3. The DNA for the CDR3 is TGTGCCAGCAGCCCCGGGACAGGCTCCTACGAGCAGTACTTC. Amino acids: CASSPGTGSYEQYF. This chain joins TRBV6-5 and TRBJ2-7, with 8 bases identical to TRBD1. The CDR3 loop spans 14 amino acids. CDR1 and CDR2 (germline): MNHEY, SVGAGI. J gave up 0 bases and V 6 bases, and 4 bases lay outside the gene matches.

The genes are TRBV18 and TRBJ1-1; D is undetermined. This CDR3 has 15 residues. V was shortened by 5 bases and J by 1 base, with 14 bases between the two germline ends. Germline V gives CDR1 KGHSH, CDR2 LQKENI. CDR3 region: CASSYTTDPNTEAFF. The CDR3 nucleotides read TGTGCCAGCTCATATACCACGGATCCGAACACTGAAGCTTTCTTT.

The CDR3 DNA follows: TGTGCCAGCAGCGTCCGGGGCATTCAGTACTTC. This codes for CASSVRGIQYF. The chain carries TRBV7-2 and TRBJ2-4, with a weak D call TRBD2 (5 bases). V was trimmed by 5 bases and J by 9 bases, leaving 8 bases between them. CDR3 size: 11 residues. Germline values: CDR1 SGHTA, CDR2 FQGNSA.

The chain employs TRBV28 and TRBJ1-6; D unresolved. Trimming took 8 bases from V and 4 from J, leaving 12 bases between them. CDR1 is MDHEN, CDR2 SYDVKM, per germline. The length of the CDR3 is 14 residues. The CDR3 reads CASVTDEYNSPLHF. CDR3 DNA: TGTGCCAGCGTGACCGATGAATATAATTCACCCCTCCACTTT.

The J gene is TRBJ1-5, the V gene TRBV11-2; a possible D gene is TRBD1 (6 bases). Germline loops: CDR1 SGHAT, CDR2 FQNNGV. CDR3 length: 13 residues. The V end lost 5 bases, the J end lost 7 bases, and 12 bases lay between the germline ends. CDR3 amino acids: CASSPTGIQPQHF. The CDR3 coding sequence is TGTGCCAGCAGCCCTACAGGGATCCAGCCCCAGCATTTT.

As DNA, the CDR3 is TGTGCCAGCAGCGATCAGGGTTACGGAAACACCATATATTTT. This gives the protein CASSDQGYGNTIYF. The V call is TRBV6-1, the J call TRBJ1-3, with a possible D match to TRBD1 (5 bases). This CDR3 region has 14 residues. CDR1 is MNHNS, CDR2 SASEGT, per germline. V was shortened by 6 bases and J by 4 bases, with 13 bases between the two germline ends.

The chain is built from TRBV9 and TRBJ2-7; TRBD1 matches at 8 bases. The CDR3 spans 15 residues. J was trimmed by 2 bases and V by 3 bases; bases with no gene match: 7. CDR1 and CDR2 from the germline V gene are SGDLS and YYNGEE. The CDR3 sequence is CASSEGGTGTYEQYF. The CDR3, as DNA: TGTGCCAGCAGCGAGGGCGGGACAGGAACCTACGAGCAGTACTTC. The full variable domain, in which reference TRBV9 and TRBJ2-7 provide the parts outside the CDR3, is DSGVTQTPKHLITATGQRVTLRCSPRSGDLSVYWYQQSLDQGLQFLIQYYNGEERAKGNILERFSAQQFPDLHSELNLSSLELGDSALYFCASSEGGTGTYEQYFGPGTRLTVT.

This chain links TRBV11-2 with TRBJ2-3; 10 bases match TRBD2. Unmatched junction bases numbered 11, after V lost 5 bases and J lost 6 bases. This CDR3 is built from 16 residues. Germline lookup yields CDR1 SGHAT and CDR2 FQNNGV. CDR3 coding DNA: TGTGCCAGCAGCCTACAGCGGGAGGGCCGGATGGATACGCAGTATTTT. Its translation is CASSLQREGRMDTQYF.

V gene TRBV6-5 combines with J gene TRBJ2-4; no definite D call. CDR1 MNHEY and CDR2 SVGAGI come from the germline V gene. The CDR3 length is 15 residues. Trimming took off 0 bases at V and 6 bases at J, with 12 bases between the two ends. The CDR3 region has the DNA TGTGCCAGCAGTTACTCCCGAGCCGCACTAAACATTCAGTACTTC. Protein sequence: CASSYSRAALNIQYF.

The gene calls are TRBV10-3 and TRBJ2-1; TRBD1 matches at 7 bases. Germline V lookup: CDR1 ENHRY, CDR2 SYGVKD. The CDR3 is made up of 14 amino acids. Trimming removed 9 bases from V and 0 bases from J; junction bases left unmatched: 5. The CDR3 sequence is CAIRDSGSYNEQFF. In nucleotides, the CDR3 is TGTGCCATTCGGGACAGTGGCTCCTACAATGAGCAGTTCTTC.

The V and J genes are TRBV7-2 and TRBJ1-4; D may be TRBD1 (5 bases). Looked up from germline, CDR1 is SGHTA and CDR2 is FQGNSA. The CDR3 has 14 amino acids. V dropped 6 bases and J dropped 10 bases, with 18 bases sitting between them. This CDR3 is CASSQGRQSRKLFF. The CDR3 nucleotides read TGTGCCAGCAGTCAGGGCCGACAGAGCCGAAAACTGTTTTTT.

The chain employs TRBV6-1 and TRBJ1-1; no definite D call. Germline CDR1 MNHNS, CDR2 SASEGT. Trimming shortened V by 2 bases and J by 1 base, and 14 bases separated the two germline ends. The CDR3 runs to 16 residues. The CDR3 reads CASSESIGVGNTEAFF. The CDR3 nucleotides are TGTGCCAGCAGTGAAAGTATCGGGGTTGGGAACACTGAAGCTTTCTTT.

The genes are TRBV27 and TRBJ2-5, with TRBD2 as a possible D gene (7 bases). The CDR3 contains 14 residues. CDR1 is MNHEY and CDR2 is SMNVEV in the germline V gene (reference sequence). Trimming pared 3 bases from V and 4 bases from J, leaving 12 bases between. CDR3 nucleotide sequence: TGTGCCAGCAGTTTGCGGGGGACACTAGAGACCCAGTACTTC. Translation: CASSLRGTLETQYF.

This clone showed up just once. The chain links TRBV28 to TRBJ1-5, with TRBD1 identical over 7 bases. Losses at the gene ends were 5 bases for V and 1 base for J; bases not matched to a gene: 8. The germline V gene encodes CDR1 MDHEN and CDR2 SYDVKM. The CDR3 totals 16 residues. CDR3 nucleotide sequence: TGTGCCAGCAGTCCACAGGGGCGGTGGAGCAATCAGCCCCAGCATTTT. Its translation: CASSPQGRWSNQPQHF.

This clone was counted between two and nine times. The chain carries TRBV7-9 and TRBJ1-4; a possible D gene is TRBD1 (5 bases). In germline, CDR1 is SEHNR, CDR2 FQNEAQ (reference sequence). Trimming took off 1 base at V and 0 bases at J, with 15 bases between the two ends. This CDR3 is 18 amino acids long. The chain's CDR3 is CASSLGAQGVSTNEKLFF. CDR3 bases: TGTGCCAGCAGCTTAGGGGCCCAAGGGGTCTCAACTAATGAAAAACTGTTTTTT.

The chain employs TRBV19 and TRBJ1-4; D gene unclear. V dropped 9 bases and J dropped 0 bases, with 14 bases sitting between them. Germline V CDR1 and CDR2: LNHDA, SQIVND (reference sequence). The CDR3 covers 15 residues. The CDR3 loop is CASRGHFATNEKLFF. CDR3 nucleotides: TGTGCCAGCCGCGGCCACTTTGCAACTAATGAAAAACTGTTTTTT.

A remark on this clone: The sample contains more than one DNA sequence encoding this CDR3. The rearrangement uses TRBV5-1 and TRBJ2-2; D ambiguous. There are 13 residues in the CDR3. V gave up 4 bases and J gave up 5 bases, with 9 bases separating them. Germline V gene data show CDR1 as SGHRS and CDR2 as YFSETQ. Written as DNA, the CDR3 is TGCGCCAGCAGCCTAGGGCCGACCGGGGAGCTGTTTTTT. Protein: CASSLGPTGELFF.

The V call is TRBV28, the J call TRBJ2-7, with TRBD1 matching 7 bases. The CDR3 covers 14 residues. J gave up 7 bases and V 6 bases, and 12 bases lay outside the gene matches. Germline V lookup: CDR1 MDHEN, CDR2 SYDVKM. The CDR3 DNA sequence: TGTGCCAGCAGGCCGCAGGGGGTGCCGAGTGAGCAGTACTTC. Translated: CASRPQGVPSEQYF.

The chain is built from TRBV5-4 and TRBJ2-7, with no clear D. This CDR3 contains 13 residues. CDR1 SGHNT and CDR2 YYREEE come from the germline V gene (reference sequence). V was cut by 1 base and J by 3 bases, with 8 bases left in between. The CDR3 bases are TGTGCCAGCAGCTTGTTCAGCAACTACGAGCAGTACTTC. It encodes CASSLFSNYEQYF.

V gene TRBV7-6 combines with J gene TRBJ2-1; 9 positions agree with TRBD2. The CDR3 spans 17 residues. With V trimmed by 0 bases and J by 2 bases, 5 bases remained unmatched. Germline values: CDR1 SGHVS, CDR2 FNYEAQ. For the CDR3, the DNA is TGTGCCAGCAGCTTAGCGCCCCCTAGCGGGGCCTACAATGAGCAGTTCTTC. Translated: CASSLAPPSGAYNEQFF.

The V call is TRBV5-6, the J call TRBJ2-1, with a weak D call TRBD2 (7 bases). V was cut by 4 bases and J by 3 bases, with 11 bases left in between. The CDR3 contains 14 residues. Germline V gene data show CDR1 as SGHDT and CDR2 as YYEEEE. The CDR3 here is CASSPGGLYNEQFF. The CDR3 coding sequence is TGTGCCAGCAGCCCCGGGGGGCTCTACAATGAGCAGTTCTTC.

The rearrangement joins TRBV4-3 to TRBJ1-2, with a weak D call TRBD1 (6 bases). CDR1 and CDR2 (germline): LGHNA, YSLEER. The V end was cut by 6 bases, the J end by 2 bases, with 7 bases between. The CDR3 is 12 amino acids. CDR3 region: CASSGQNYGYTF. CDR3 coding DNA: TGCGCCAGCAGTGGACAGAACTATGGCTACACCTTC.

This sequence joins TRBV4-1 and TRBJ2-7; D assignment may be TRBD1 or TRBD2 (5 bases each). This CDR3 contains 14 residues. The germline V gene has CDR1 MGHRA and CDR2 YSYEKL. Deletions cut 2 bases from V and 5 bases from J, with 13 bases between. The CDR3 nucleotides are TGCGCCAGCAGCCAACCACACCGAGGGGACGAGCAGTACTTC. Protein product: CASSQPHRGDEQYF.

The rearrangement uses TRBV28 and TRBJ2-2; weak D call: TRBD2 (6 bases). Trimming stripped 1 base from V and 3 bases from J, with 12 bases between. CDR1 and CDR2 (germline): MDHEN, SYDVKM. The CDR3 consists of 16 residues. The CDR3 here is CASSLSEWGDTGELFF. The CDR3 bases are TGTGCCAGCAGTTTATCCGAGTGGGGGGACACCGGGGAGCTGTTTTTT.

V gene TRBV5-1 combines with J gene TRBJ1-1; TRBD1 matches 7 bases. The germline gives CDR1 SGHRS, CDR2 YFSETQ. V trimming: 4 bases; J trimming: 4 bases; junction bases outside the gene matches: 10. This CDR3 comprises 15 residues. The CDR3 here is CASSAKTGMSTEAFF. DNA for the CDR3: TGCGCCAGCAGCGCCAAGACAGGGATGAGCACTGAAGCTTTCTTT.

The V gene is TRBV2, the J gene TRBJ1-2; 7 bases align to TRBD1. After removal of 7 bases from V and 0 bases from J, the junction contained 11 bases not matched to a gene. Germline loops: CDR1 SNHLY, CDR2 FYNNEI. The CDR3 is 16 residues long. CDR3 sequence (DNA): TGTGCCAGCACGACAGACAGGGCTACGGCTAACTATGGCTACACCTTC. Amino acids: CASTTDRATANYGYTF.